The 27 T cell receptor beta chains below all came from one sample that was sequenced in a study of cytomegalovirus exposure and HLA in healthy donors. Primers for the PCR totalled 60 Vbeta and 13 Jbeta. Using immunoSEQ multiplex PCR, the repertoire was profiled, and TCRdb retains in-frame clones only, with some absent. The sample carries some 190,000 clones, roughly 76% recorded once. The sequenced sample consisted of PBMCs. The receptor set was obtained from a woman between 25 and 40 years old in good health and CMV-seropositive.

CDR3 bases: TGTGCCAGCAGCTTACAGGGGGCTAGCACAGATACGCAGTATTTT. This sequence encodes CASSLQGASTDTQYF. The chain links TRBV7-2 to TRBJ2-3; 8 nucleotides align to TRBD1. This CDR3 has 15 residues. From germline, CDR1 is SGHTA and CDR2 FQGNSA. With 2 bases clipped from V and 0 bases from J, the junction kept 1 base outside the gene matches.

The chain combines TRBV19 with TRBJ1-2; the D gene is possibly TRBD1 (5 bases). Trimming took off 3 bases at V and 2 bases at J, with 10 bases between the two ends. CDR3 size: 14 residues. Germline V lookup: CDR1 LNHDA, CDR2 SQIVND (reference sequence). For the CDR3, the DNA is TGTGCCAGTAGTATGGGACGGGGGAACTATGGCTACACCTTC. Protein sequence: CASSMGRGNYGYTF.

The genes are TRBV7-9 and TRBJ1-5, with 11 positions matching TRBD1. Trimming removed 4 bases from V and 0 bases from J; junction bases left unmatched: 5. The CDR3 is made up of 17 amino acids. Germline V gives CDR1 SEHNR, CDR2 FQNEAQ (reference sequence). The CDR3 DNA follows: TGTGCCAGCAGCTGGGACAGGGGGGCTAATAGCAATCAGCCCCAGCATTTT. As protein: CASSWDRGANSNQPQHF.

CDR3 in DNA: TGTGCCAGCAGCTCGGCTTGGGGGGAAGGTACTGAAGCTTTCTTT. Protein sequence: CASSSAWGEGTEAFF. The V call is TRBV7-9, the J call TRBJ1-1; D is possibly TRBD1 (5 bases). Trimming removed 4 bases at V and 5 bases at J, with 17 bases between. The CDR3 covers 15 residues. Germline-derived CDR1 and CDR2 are SEHNR and FQNEAQ (reference sequence).

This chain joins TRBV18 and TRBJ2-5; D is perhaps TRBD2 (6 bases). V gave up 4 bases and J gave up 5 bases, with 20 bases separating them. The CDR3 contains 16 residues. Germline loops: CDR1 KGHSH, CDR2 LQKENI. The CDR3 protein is CASSHISGSRQETQYF. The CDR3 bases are TGTGCCAGCTCACATATTAGCGGATCCCGGCAGGAGACCCAGTACTTC.

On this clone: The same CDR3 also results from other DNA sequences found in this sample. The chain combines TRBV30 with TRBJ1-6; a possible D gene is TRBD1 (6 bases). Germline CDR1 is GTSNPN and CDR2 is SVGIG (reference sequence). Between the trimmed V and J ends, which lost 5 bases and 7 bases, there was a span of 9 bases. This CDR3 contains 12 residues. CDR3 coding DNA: TGTGCCTGGTCTCAGGGGAATTCACCCCTCCACTTT. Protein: CAWSQGNSPLHF.

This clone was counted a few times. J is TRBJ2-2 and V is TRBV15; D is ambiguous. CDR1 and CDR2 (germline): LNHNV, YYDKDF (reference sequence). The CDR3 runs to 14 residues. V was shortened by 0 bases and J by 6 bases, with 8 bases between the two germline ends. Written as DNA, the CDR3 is TGTGCCACCAGCAGAGATCTCGGGTCCGGGGAGCTGTTTTTT. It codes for CATSRDLGSGELFF.

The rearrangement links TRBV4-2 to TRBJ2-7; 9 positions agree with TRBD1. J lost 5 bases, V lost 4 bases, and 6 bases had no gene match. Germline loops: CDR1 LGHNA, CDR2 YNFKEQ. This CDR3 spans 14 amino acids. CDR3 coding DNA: TGTGCCAGCAGCCCGGGACAGGGTTGGGACGAGCAGTACTTC. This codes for CASSPGQGWDEQYF.

CDR3 region: CSVGTGGARNEQFF. Written as DNA, the CDR3 is TGCAGCGTTGGGACAGGGGGCGCGAGGAATGAGCAGTTCTTC. The rearrangement joins TRBV29-1 to TRBJ2-1; 11 nucleotides agree with TRBD1. This CDR3 has 14 amino acids. CDR1 is SQVTM, CDR2 ANQGSEA, per germline. The V and J ends lost 4 bases and 7 bases, in that order; junction bases with no gene match: 6.

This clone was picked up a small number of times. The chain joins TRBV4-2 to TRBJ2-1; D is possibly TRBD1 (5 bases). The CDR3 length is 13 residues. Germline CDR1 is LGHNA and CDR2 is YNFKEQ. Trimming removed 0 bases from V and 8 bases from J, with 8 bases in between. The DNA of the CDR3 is TGTGCCAGCAGCCAAGAGTGGGGCGATGAGCAGTTCTTC. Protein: CASSQEWGDEQFF.

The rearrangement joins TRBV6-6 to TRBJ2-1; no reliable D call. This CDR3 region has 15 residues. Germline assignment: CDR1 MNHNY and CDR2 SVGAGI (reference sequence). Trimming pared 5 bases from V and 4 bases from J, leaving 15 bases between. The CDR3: CASSLTDPEYNEQFF. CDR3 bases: TGTGCCAGCAGTCTGACCGACCCGGAGTACAATGAGCAGTTCTTC.

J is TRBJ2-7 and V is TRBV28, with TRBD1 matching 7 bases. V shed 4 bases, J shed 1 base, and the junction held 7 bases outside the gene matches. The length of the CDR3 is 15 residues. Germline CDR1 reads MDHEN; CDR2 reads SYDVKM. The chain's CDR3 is CASSWGTANSYEQYF. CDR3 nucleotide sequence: TGTGCCAGCAGTTGGGGGACAGCCAATTCCTACGAGCAGTACTTC.

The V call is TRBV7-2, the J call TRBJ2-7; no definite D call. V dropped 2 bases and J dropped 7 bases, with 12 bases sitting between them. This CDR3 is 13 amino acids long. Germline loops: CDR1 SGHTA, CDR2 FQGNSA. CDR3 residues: CASSLPYLGEQYF. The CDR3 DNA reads TGTGCCAGCAGCTTACCATACCTCGGGGAGCAGTACTTC. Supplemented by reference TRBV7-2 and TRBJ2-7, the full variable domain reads GAGVSQSPSNKVTEKGKDVELRCDPISGHTALYWYRQSLGQGLEFLIYFQGNSAPDKSGLPSDRFSAERTGGSVSTLTIQRTQQEDSAVYLCASSLPYLGEQYFGPGTRLTVT.

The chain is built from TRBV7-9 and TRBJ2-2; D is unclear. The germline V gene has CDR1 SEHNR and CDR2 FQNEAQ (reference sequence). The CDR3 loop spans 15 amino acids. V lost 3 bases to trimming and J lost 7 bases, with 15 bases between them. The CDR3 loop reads CASSFGRPQDGELFF. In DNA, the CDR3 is TGTGCCAGCAGCTTTGGTCGGCCCCAGGACGGGGAGCTGTTTTTT.

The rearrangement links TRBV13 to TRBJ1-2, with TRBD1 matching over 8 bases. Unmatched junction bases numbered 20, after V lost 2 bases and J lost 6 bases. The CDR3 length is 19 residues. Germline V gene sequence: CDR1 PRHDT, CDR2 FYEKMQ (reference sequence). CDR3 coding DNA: TGTGCCAGCAGCTTACCCCAAGAGACAGGGGCGCCGGTGAAGGATGGCTACACCTTC. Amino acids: CASSLPQETGAPVKDGYTF.

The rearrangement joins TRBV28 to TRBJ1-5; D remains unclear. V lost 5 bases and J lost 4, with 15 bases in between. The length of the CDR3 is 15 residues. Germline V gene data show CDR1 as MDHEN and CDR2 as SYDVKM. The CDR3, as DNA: TGTGCCAGCAGTCCGCGGGCGGAACCAAATCAGCCCCAGCATTTT. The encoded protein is CASSPRAEPNQPQHF.

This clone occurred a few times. The CDR3 reads CASSSSGGRSTEAFF. The DNA of the CDR3 is TGTGCCAGCAGCTCCTCGGGTGGCCGGAGCACTGAAGCTTTCTTT. The chain recombines TRBV7-3 with TRBJ1-1; D is ambiguous. CDR3 size: 15 residues. V dropped 4 bases and J dropped 4 bases, with 16 bases sitting between them. Germline CDR1 reads SGHTA; CDR2 reads FQGTGA. Filled out from reference TRBV7-3 and TRBJ1-1, the complete variable domain reads GAGVSQTPSNKVTEKGKYVELRCDPISGHTALYWYRQSLGQGPEFLIYFQGTGAADDSGLPNDRFFAVRPEGSVSTLKIQRTERGDSAVYLCASSSSGGRSTEAFFGQGTRLTVV.

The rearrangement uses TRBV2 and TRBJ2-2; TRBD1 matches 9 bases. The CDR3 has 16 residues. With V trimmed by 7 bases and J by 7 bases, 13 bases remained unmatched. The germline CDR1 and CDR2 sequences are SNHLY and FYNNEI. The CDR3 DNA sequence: TGTGCCAGCAACCGGGGGACAGGGCTACTCATCGGGGAGCTGTTTTTT. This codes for CASNRGTGLLIGELFF.

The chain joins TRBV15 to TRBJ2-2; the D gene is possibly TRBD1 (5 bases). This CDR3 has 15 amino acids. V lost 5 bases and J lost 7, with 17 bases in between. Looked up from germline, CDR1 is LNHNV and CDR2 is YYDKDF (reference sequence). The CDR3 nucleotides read TGTGCCACCAGCTTAGACAGATCCATTATCGGGGAGCTGTTTTTT. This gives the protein CATSLDRSIIGELFF.

The CDR3 region has the DNA TGCGCCAGCAGACAGACAGGGGAATCCTACAATGAGCAGTTCTTC. Its translation is CASRQTGESYNEQFF. The rearrangement links TRBV5-1 to TRBJ2-1, with 8 bases aligning to TRBD1. Trimming removed 5 bases from V and 1 base from J; junction bases left unmatched: 5. CDR1 SGHRS and CDR2 YFSETQ come from the germline V gene. This CDR3 comprises 15 residues.

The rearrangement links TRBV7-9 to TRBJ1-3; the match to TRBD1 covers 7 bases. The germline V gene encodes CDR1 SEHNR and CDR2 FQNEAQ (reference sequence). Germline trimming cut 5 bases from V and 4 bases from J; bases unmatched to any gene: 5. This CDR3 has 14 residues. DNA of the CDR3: TGTGCCAGCAGCCTCTCGACAGGGGGAAACACCATATATTTT. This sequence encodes CASSLSTGGNTIYF.

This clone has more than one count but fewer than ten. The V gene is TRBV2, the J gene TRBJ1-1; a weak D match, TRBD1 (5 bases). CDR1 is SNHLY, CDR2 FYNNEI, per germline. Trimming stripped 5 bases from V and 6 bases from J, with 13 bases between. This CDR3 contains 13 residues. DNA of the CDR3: TGTGCCAGCAGTTCCCCAGGGAGGGCTGAAGCTTTCTTT. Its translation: CASSSPGRAEAFF.

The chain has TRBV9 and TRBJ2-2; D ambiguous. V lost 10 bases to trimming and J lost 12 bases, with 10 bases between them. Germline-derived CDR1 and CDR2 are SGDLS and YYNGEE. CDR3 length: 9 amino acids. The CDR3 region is CAAPEKLFF. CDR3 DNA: TGTGCCGCCCCGGAGAAGCTGTTTTTT.

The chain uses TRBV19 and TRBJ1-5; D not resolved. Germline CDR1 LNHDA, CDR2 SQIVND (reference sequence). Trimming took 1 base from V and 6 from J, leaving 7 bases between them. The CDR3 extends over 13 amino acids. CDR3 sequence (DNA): TGTGCCAGTAGTATAGGAGGAGCTCAGCCCCAGCATTTT. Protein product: CASSIGGAQPQHF.

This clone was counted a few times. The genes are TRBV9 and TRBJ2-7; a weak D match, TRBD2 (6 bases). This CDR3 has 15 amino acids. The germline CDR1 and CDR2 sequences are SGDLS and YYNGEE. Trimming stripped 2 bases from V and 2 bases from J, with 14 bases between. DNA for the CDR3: TGTGCCAGCAGCGTTGGGGGAGGAAGCCCCTACGAGCAGTACTTC. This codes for CASSVGGGSPYEQYF.

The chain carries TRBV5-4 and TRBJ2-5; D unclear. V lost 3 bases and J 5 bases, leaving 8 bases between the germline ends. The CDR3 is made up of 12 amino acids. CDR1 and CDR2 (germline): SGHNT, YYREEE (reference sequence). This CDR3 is CASSSGRETQYF. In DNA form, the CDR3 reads TGTGCCAGCAGCTCGGGTCGCGAGACCCAGTACTTC.

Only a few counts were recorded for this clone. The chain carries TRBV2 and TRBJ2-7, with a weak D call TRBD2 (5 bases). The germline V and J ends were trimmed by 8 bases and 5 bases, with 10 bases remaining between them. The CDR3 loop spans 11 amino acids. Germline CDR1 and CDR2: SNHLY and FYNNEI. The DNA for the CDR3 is TGTGCCAGCGCGGACTTTAACGAGCAGTACTTC. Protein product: CASADFNEQYF.